This T cell receptor (beta chain) appears in the sequencing data of a study of neurological immune-mediated disorders. Study-wide findings and caveats: None of the CDR3 amino acid sequences in expanded clones turned up in more than one subject, which points to private repertoires in all groups.

Germline-derived CDR1 and CDR2 are SGDLS and YYNGEE. The CDR3 runs to 15 residues. V dropped 6 bases and J dropped 6 bases, with 21 bases sitting between them. The team produced cDNA through 5'RACE using 10-nucleotide random UMIs. One entry per CDR3 protein, called by TCRdb with MiXCR from the 5' RACE reads. The data show about 35,000 distinct CDR3 sequences, 3.5% to 4% seen once. This clonotype has at least ten counts. No antigen is known for it. Sequenced input: PBMCs. The sequence was collected from a man aged 25-45 years with multiple sclerosis. The chain couples TRBV9 to TRBJ1-2, with D possibly TRBD1 on 6 matching bases. DNA for the CDR3: TGTGCCAGCACCCCGGGGGTGACGGGGGCGGATGGCTACACCTTC. It yields the protein CASTPGVTGADGYTF.